The 6 T cell receptor beta chains below were found in one sample sequenced in a study of blood T cell repertoires in COVID-19. Method: immunoSEQ multiplex PCR; TCRdb's copy keeps in-frame clones and lacks some. The profile shows 470,000 or so clones, around 89% of them singletons. The source material was peripheral blood. The source is a woman aged 25-40 years with acute or convalescent COVID-19.

This clone occurred a few times. The chain joins TRBV7-3 to TRBJ2-7; 8 bases agree with TRBD1. The CDR3 spans 15 residues. The germline CDR1 and CDR2 sequences are SGHTA and FQGTGA. J lost 3 bases, V lost 3 bases, and 7 bases had no gene match. CDR3 bases: TGTGCCAGCAGCTTCACCGGGACAGGTATCTACGAGCAGTACTTC. Protein sequence: CASSFTGTGIYEQYF. The full variable domain, with the rest looked up from reference TRBV7-3 and TRBJ2-7, is GAGVSQTPSNKVTEKGKYVELRCDPISGHTALYWYRQSLGQGPEFLIYFQGTGAADDSGLPNDRFFAVRPEGSVSTLKIQRTERGDSAVYLCASSFTGTGIYEQYFGPGTRLTVT.

This clone was detected a few times. The rearrangement uses TRBV2 and TRBJ1-1, with D perhaps matching TRBD1 (5 bases). V shed 2 bases and J shed 1 base, with 11 bases lying between them. Per the germline V gene, CDR1 is SNHLY and CDR2 is FYNNEI. This CDR3 is 15 amino acids long. The CDR3 region has the DNA TGTGCCAGCAGTGAAAGCGGGACTACGAACACTGAAGCTTTCTTT. Its translation: CASSESGTTNTEAFF.

The CDR3 DNA reads TGCGCCAGCAGCCAAGAACTGCAAGATACGCAGTATTTT. Translation gives CASSQELQDTQYF. This chain uses TRBV4-1 with TRBJ2-3; D is uncertain. Germline V CDR1 and CDR2: MGHRA, YSYEKL. V lost 0 bases, J lost 5 bases, and 6 bases lay in between. The CDR3 has 13 residues.

As DNA, the CDR3 is TGTGCCAGCAGCTCTCTTTTGGGGCCTGGGGCCAACGTCCTGACTTTC. Its translation: CASSSLLGPGANVLTF. The rearrangement joins TRBV28 to TRBJ2-6; D possibly corresponds to TRBD1 (5 bases). Trimming took 6 bases from V and 2 from J, leaving 14 bases between them. The CDR3 has 16 residues. Germline CDR1 is MDHEN and CDR2 is SYDVKM.

The chain uses TRBV9 and TRBJ2-1, with 15 bases aligning to TRBD2. There are 19 residues in the CDR3. Germline CDR1 and CDR2: SGDLS and YYNGEE. The V gene end was trimmed by 0 bases and the J gene end by 7 bases; junction bases not matched to a gene: 11. CDR3 loop: CASSVATGLAGGPKNEQFF. The CDR3 region has the DNA TGTGCCAGCAGCGTAGCTACAGGACTAGCGGGGGGGCCCAAGAATGAGCAGTTCTTC.

The chain employs TRBV4-1 and TRBJ2-4, with 11 bases fitting TRBD1. Looked up from germline, CDR1 is MGHRA and CDR2 is YSYEKL. The CDR3 runs 16 residues. With 4 bases clipped from V and 1 base from J, the junction kept 3 bases outside the gene matches. CDR3 DNA: TGCGCCAGCAGCCTTGGGACAGGGGGGGCCAAAAACATTCAGTACTTC. This translates into CASSLGTGGAKNIQYF.